Each of the 3 T cell receptor beta chains below was sequenced from the same sample in a study of OX40 agonist ivuxolimab in advanced cancers. Library preparation used the immunoSEQ multiplex PCR assay. The source is immuneACCESS, and TCRdb retained only in-frame sequences with V and J called. Part of the clones is not carried over; for the studies checked, unresolved V genes explain less than half of this, and the remainder is unexplained. The sample table holds about 40,000 clones, of which about 88% were seen once. 9.5% to 15% of the sample belongs to the ten largest clones. This material consisted of CD4+ or CD8+ T cells sorted from blood, taken in a trial of the OX40 agonist ivuxolimab. The receptors come from an adult with an advanced solid tumor such as melanoma, head and neck, liver or kidney cancer.

The V call is TRBV7-9, the J call TRBJ1-1; no reliable D call. The V end was cut by 2 bases, the J end by 8 bases, with 3 bases between. The CDR3 runs to 10 residues. In germline, CDR1 is SEHNR, CDR2 FQNEAQ (reference sequence). The CDR3 DNA reads as TGTGCCAGCAGCTTAACCGAAGCTTTCTTT. Residues: CASSLTEAFF.

The chain carries TRBV5-5 and TRBJ1-3; perhaps TRBD1 as D (6 bases). The CDR3 consists of 15 residues. CDR1 is SGHKS and CDR2 is YYEKEE in the germline V gene (reference sequence). Deletions cut 6 bases from V and 4 bases from J, with 17 bases between. The CDR3 protein is CASTLGTGFGNTIYF. The CDR3 DNA is TGTGCCAGCACCCTGGGAACAGGGTTCGGAAACACCATATATTTT. Full variable domain (outside the CDR3, taken from reference TRBV5-5 and TRBJ1-3): DAGVTQSPTHLIKTRGQQVTLRCSPISGHKSVSWYQQVLGQGPQFIFQYYEKEERGRGNFPDRFSARQFPNYSSELNVNALLLGDSALYLCASTLGTGFGNTIYFGEGSWLTVV.

The gene calls are TRBV19 and TRBJ1-5, with D perhaps TRBD1 (5 bases). V was cut by 3 bases and J by 5 bases, with 8 bases left in between. The germline gives CDR1 LNHDA, CDR2 SQIVND (reference sequence). The CDR3 loop spans 13 amino acids. CDR3 protein: CASSILGDQPQHF. CDR3 coding DNA: TGTGCCAGTAGTATTTTGGGGGATCAGCCCCAGCATTTT.